A single TCR beta chain is shown here with its context. TCRdb's copy holds only in-frame clones and misses some; the assay was immunoSEQ multiplex PCR. The sample holds around 72,000 clones; around 81% are singletons and the top ten take 7.9%. Blood PBMC samples: pre-vaccination, two weeks post third vaccination, and at tumor progression. The sample originates from a study of glioma-infiltrating T cells after dendritic cell vaccination. This clonotype originated in a human donor with glioblastoma. This specimen was blood, taken before dendritic cell vaccination.

Written as DNA, the CDR3 is TGTGCCAGTAGTATAGTTTTCCGGGGAGTCGACACTGAAGCTTTCTTT. Translating gives CASSIVFRGVDTEAFF. The rearrangement uses TRBV19 and TRBJ1-1; D not resolved. Deletions cut 1 base from V and 3 bases from J, with 15 bases between. Germline assignment: CDR1 LNHDA and CDR2 SQIVND (reference sequence). This CDR3 is built from 16 residues.